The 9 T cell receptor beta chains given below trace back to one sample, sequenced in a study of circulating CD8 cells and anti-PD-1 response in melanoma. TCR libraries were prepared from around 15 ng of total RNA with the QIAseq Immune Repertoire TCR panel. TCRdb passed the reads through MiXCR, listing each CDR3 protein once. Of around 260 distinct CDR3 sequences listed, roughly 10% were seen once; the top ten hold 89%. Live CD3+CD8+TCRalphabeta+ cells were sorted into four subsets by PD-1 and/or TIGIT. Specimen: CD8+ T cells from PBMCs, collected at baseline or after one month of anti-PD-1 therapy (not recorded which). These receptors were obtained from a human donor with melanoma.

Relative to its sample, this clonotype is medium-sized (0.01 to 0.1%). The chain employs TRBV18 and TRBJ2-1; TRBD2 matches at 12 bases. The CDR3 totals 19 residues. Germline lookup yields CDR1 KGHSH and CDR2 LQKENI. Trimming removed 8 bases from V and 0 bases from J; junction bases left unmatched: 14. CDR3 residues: CASAPGLAGGPSSYNEQFF. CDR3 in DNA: TGTGCCAGCGCGCCGGGGCTAGCGGGGGGGCCTAGCTCCTACAATGAGCAGTTCTTC. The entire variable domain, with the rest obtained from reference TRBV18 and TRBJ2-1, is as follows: NAGVMQNPRHLVRRRGQEARLRCSPMKGHSHVYWYRQLPEEGLKFMVYLQKENIIDESGMPKERFSAEFPKEGPSILRIQQVVRGDSAAYFCASAPGLAGGPSSYNEQFFGPGTRLTVL.

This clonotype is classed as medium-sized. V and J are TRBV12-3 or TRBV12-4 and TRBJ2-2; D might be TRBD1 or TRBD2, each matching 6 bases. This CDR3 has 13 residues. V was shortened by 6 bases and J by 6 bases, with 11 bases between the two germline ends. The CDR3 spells CASSYREAGELFF. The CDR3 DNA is TGTGCCAGCAGCTACAGGGAGGCCGGGGAGCTGTTTTTT.

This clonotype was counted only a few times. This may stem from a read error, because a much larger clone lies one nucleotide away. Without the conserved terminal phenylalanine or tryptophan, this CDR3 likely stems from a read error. For the CDR3, the DNA is TGTGCCAGCAGTCCCGCGCGGGGGTACACTGAAGCTTTCTCT. This translates into CASSPARGYTEAFS. V gene TRBV28 combines with J gene TRBJ1-1; perhaps TRBD1 as D (5 bases). Germline V gene data show CDR1 as MDHEN and CDR2 as SYDVKM. There are 14 residues in the CDR3. Trimming shortened V by 5 bases and J by 3 bases, and 13 bases separated the two germline ends.

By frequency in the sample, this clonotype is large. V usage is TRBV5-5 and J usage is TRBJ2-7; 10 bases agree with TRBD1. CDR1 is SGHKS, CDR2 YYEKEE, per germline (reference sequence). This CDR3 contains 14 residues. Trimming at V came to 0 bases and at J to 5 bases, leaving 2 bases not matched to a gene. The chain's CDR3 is CASSLGTGGNEQYF. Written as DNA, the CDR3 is TGTGCCAGCAGCTTGGGGACAGGGGGTAACGAGCAGTACTTC.

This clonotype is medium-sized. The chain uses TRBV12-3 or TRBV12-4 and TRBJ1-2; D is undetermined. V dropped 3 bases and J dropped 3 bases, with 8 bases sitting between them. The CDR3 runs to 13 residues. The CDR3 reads CASSFEPYYGYTF. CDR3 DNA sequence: TGTGCCAGCAGTTTCGAACCTTACTATGGCTACACCTTC.

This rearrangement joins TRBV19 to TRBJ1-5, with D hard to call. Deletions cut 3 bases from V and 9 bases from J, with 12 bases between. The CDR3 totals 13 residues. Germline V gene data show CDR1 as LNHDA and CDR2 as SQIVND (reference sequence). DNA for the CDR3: TGTGCCAGTAGTATTGCGGGGATCCGGCCCCAGCATTTT. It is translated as CASSIAGIRPQHF.

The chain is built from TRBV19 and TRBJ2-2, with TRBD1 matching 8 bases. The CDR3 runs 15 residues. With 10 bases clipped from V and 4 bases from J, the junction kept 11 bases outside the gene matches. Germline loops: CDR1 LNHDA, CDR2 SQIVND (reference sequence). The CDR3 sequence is CATRGEGQVTGELFF. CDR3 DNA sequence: TGTGCCACCCGCGGAGAGGGACAGGTCACCGGGGAGCTGTTTTTT.

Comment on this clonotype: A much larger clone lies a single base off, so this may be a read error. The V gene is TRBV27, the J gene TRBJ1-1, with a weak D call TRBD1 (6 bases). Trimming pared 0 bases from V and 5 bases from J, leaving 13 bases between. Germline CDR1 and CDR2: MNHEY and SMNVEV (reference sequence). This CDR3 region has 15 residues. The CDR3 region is CASSLSREGETEAFF. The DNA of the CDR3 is TGTGCCAGCAGTTTATCGCGGGAGGGGGAGACTGAAGCTTTCTTT.

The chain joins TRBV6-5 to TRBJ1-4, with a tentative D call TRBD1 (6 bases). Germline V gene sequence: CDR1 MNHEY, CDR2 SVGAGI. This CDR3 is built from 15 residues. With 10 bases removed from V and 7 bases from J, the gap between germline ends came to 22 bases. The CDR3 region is CANSPEGEAVEKLFF. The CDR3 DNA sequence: TGTGCCAACAGCCCCGAGGGGGAGGCCGTTGAAAAACTGTTTTTT.